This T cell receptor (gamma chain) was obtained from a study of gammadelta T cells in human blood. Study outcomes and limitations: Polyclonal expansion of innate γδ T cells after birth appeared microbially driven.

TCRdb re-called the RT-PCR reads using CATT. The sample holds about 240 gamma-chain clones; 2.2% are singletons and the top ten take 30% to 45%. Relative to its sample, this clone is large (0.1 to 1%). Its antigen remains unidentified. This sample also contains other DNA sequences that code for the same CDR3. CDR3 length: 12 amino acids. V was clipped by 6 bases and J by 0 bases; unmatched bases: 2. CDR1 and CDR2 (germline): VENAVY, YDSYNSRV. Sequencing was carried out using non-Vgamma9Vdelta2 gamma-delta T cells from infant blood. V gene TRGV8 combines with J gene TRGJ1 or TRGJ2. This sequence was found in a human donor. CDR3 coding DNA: TGTGCCACCTGGAAGAATTATTATAAGAAACTCTTT. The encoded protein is CATWKNYYKKLF.